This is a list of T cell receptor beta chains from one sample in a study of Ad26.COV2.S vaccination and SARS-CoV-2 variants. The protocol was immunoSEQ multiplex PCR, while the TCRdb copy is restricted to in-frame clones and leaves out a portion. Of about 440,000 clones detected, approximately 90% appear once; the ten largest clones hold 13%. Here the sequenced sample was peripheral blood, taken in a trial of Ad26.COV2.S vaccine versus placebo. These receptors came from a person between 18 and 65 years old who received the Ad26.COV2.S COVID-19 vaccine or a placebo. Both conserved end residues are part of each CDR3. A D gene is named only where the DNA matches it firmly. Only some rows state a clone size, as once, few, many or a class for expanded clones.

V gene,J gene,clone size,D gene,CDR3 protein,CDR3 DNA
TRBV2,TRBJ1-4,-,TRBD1,CASSTDRGNEKLFF,TGTGCCAGCAGTACGGACAGGGGGAATGAAAAACTGTTTTTT
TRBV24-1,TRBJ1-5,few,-,CATSDPDTNQPQHF,TGTGCCACCAGTGATCCCGATACGAATCAGCCCCAGCATTTT
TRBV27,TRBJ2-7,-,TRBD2,CASSKLAGGLTSSYEQYF,TGTGCCAGCAGTAAACTAGCGGGAGGTTTGACAAGCTCCTACGAGCAGTACTTC
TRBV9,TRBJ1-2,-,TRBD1,CASSARGDRYNYGYTF,TGTGCCAGCAGCGCCAGAGGGGACAGGTATAACTATGGCTACACCTTC
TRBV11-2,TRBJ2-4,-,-,CASSSRQRGNPNIQYF,TGTGCCAGCAGCTCCCGACAGAGGGGGAATCCCAACATTCAGTACTTC
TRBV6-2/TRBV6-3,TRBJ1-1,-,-,CASSYSTAGPEAFF,TGTGCCAGCAGTTACTCGACGGCGGGTCCTGAAGCTTTCTTT
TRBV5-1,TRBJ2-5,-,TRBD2,CASSRTGTSMLETQYF,TGCGCCAGCAGCAGAACCGGGACTAGTATGTTGGAGACCCAGTACTTC
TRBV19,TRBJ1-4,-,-,CASTPGRGHHEKLFF,TGTGCCAGTACCCCGGGGAGGGGCCATCATGAAAAACTGTTTTTT
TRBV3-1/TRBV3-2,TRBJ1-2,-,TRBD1,CASSPRGQGVLYGYTF,TGTGCCAGCAGCCCCAGGGGGCAGGGGGTCCTCTATGGCTACACCTTC
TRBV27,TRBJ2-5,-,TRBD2,CASRSSGRETQYF,TGTGCCAGCAGAAGTAGCGGGAGGGAGACCCAGTACTTC
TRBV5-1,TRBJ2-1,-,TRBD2,CASRRERGEQFF,TGCGCCAGCAGACGTGAGCGGGGTGAGCAGTTCTTC
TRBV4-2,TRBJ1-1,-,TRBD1,CASSEGASFPEAFF,TGTGCCAGCAGCGAGGGGGCCAGTTTTCCTGAAGCTTTCTTT
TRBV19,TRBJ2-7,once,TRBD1,CASSDRGGLFVEQYF,TGTGCCAGTAGTGACAGGGGTGGTTTATTCGTCGAGCAGTACTTC
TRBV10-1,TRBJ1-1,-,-,CASNTRGCDTEAFF,TGCGCCAGCAACACAAGGGGATGTGACACTGAAGCTTTCTTT
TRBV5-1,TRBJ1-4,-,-,CASSSAGRANEKLFF,TGCGCCAGCAGCTCAGCGGGCAGGGCTAATGAAAAACTGTTTTTT
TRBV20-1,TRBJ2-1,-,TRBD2,CSASRGSGSNEQFF,TGCAGTGCTAGTCGGGGTAGCGGGTCCAATGAGCAGTTCTTC
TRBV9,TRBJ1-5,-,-,CASSVGTVPRGQPQHF,TGTGCCAGCAGCGTAGGGACCGTCCCGAGGGGTCAGCCCCAGCATTTT
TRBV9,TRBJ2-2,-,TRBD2,CASSVGSGRDTGELFF,TGTGCCAGCAGCGTAGGATCCGGGAGGGACACCGGGGAGCTGTTTTTT
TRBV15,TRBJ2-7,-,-,CATSREAGDGYEQYF,TGTGCCACCAGCAGAGAGGCCGGGGATGGATACGAGCAGTACTTC
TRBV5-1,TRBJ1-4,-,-,CASSLVGGNEKLFF,TGCGCCAGCAGCTTGGTAGGGGGTAATGAAAAACTGTTTTTT
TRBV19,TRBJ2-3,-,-,CATSLGADTQYF,TGTGCCACCTCACTAGGGGCAGATACGCAGTATTTT
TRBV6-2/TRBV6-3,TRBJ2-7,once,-,CASSFPSYEQYF,TGTGCCAGCAGTTTTCCGTCCTACGAGCAGTACTTC
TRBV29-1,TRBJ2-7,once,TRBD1,CSAGQAISYEQYF,TGCAGCGCGGGACAGGCCATCTCCTACGAGCAGTACTTC
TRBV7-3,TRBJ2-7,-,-,CASSPTPSGLYEQYF,TGTGCCAGCAGCCCAACACCATCCGGTCTCTACGAGCAGTACTTC
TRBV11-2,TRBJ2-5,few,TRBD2,CASSPTSSAGAAGGTQYF,TGTGCCAGCAGCCCCACCAGTTCAGCGGGAGCCGCTGGTGGGACCCAGTACTTC
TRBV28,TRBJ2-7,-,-,CASRPRDFEQYF,TGTGCCAGCAGACCCAGGGATTTTGAGCAGTACTTC
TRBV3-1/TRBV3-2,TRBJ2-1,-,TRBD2,CASSQGPGLAGGGDEQFF,TGTGCCAGCAGCCAGGGTCCGGGACTAGCGGGAGGAGGAGATGAGCAGTTCTTC
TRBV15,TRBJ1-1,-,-,CATSPRIDRIEAFF,TGTGCCACCAGCCCGAGAATTGACAGGATCGAAGCTTTCTTT
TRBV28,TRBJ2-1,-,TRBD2,CASNKRGLAGNEQFF,TGTGCCAGCAACAAGAGGGGACTAGCGGGGAATGAGCAGTTCTTC